This T cell receptor (beta chain) was documented in a study of cytomegalovirus exposure and HLA in healthy donors. Worth noting for this clone: Its antigen is unidentified.

The CDR3 sequence is 15 residues long. Trimming removed 2 bases from V and 5 bases from J; junction bases left unmatched: 3. Germline CDR1 reads MDHEN; CDR2 reads SYDVKM. Broader study findings: Compared with the approximately 700-donor mean, an Asian-associated ancestry cluster reportedly had fewer N-insertions, according to a later analysis.

The primer mix had 60 Vbeta and 13 Jbeta primers. Here immunoSEQ multiplex PCR was the method, and the copy in TCRdb shows in-frame clones only, minus some. The table includes roughly 190,000 clones, roughly 83% detected once. The chain uses TRBV28 and TRBJ2-1; 10 nucleotides agree with TRBD2. The receptor was isolated from a woman aged 50 to 60 in good health and CMV-seronegative. Source material: PBMCs. CDR3 sequence: CASSLLAGDHNEQFF. CDR3 DNA: TGTGCCAGCAGTTTACTAGCGGGGGACCACAATGAGCAGTTCTTC.